This TCR beta chain was sequenced in a study of shared T cell receptors in the human thymus. The CDR3 has 16 amino acids. Looked up from germline, CDR1 is SGHRS and CDR2 is YFSETQ. Deletions cut 4 bases from V and 6 bases from J, with 23 bases between. TCRdb's copy holds only in-frame clones and misses some; the assay was immunoSEQ multiplex PCR. Altogether approximately 660,000 clones are present, roughly 90% being singletons, with the ten largest covering 0.01%. These data are also associated with another study on human thymus T cells. As that report states: Among the donors, all were healthy Finnish infants having corrective surgery for congenital heart defects. Thymus tissue for the work was resected from patients undergoing corrective heart surgery. Thymic and blood repertoires appeared to carry a bias in their V and J gene usage. Related reports documented highly overlapping thymic repertoires among unrelated individuals.

Sequences were obtained from thymocytes. This sequence originates from a boy less than two years old with a congenital heart defect. The chain couples TRBV5-1 to TRBJ2-7; D is possibly TRBD1 (6 bases). The CDR3 is CASSRTRTGFYSEQYF. Written as DNA, the CDR3 is TGCGCCAGCAGCAGAACGCGAACAGGGTTTTACTCCGAGCAGTACTTC.